This is a list of T cell receptor beta chains from one sample in a study of blood T cell repertoires in COVID-19. Profiled with immunoSEQ multiplex PCR; TCRdb holds only in-frame clones, not every one. The data show about 130,000 clones, with 80% to 90% seen just once and 10% to 15% held by the top ten. Sequenced: peripheral blood. The receptors stem from a human donor in a cohort sampled during active COVID-19. Both conserved end residues are part of each CDR3. The D gene is left open where the match is weak. Not every row has a clone size; where given, it reads once, few, many or a size class.

CDR3nt: TGTGCCAGCAGTTTCGGACAGCTAAATGAGCAGTTCTTC
CDR3aa: CASSFGQLNEQFF
abundance: -
j_gene: TRBJ2-1
v_gene: TRBV12-3/TRBV12-4
d_gene: -

CDR3nt: TGTGCCAGCAGCCAAGATTATACAGGGGCAGATACGCAGTATTTT
CDR3aa: CASSQDYTGADTQYF
abundance: once
j_gene: TRBJ2-3
v_gene: TRBV14
d_gene: TRBD1

CDR3nt: TGTGCCACCAGCAGTCCTAGCCGAAGGGAGCAGTTCTTC
CDR3aa: CATSSPSRREQFF
abundance: -
j_gene: TRBJ2-1
v_gene: TRBV15
d_gene: -

CDR3nt: TGTGCCAGCAGTTTATACCGGAATGAAAAACTGTTTTTT
CDR3aa: CASSLYRNEKLFF
abundance: few
j_gene: TRBJ1-4
v_gene: TRBV27
d_gene: -

CDR3nt: TGTGCCAGCAGCCCTTGGACTAGCGGATTGTACGAGCAGTACTTC
CDR3aa: CASSPWTSGLYEQYF
abundance: -
j_gene: TRBJ2-7
v_gene: TRBV3-1/TRBV3-2
d_gene: TRBD2

CDR3nt: TGTGCCAGCAGCTTGGAGGGCACAGATACGCAGTATTTT
CDR3aa: CASSLEGTDTQYF
abundance: -
j_gene: TRBJ2-3
v_gene: TRBV11-2
d_gene: -

CDR3nt: TGTGCCAGCAGAACGGAGTGGAATGAGCAGTTCTTC
CDR3aa: CASRTEWNEQFF
abundance: -
j_gene: TRBJ2-1
v_gene: TRBV6-5
d_gene: -

CDR3nt: TGTGCCATCAGGCCCCTGGACAGCAGATCTGGAAACACCATATATTTT
CDR3aa: CAIRPLDSRSGNTIYF
abundance: -
j_gene: TRBJ1-3
v_gene: TRBV10-3
d_gene: -

CDR3nt: TGTGCCATCAGTGAGTGGACTAGCGGGGCGGGTGAGCAGTTCTTC
CDR3aa: CAISEWTSGAGEQFF
abundance: -
j_gene: TRBJ2-1
v_gene: TRBV10-3
d_gene: TRBD2

CDR3nt: TGCGCCAGCAGCTTGGAGGGTCCAGGGGGTAATTCACCCCTCCACTTT
CDR3aa: CASSLEGPGGNSPLHF
abundance: -
j_gene: TRBJ1-6
v_gene: TRBV5-1
d_gene: TRBD1

CDR3nt: TGCGCCAGCAGCGGCCTGATTAGTGGAGACACAGATACGCAGTATTTT
CDR3aa: CASSGLISGDTDTQYF
abundance: -
j_gene: TRBJ2-3
v_gene: TRBV5-1
d_gene: -

CDR3nt: TGTGCCAGCAGCCAAGATCTGGGTGGCAGGGGACGCCCTAACTATGGCTACACCTTC
CDR3aa: CASSQDLGGRGRPNYGYTF
abundance: -
j_gene: TRBJ1-2
v_gene: TRBV3-1/TRBV3-2
d_gene: -

CDR3nt: TGTGCCAGCAGTCTACAGGGGGGAACCTCCTACGAGCAGTACTTC
CDR3aa: CASSLQGGTSYEQYF
abundance: -
j_gene: TRBJ2-7
v_gene: TRBV27
d_gene: TRBD1

CDR3nt: TGCGCCAGCAGCTACGGACAGAGGGAGACCCAGTACTTC
CDR3aa: CASSYGQRETQYF
abundance: -
j_gene: TRBJ2-5
v_gene: TRBV5-1
d_gene: -

CDR3nt: TGTGCCTGGAGTGTTCCCCGACTAGCGAGGCAAGAGACCCAGTACTTC
CDR3aa: CAWSVPRLARQETQYF
abundance: -
j_gene: TRBJ2-5
v_gene: TRBV30
d_gene: TRBD2

CDR3nt: TGTGCCAGCAGCCAAATGGCGGCGGATCAGCCCCAGCATTTT
CDR3aa: CASSQMAADQPQHF
abundance: -
j_gene: TRBJ1-5
v_gene: TRBV3-1/TRBV3-2
d_gene: -

CDR3nt: TGTGCCAGCAGTTATACTATCTCTGGGGCCAACGTCCTGACTTTC
CDR3aa: CASSYTISGANVLTF
abundance: -
j_gene: TRBJ2-6
v_gene: TRBV27
d_gene: -

CDR3nt: TGTGCCAGCAGCCAAACCGGGACAGGGGACCAAGAGACCCAGTACTTC
CDR3aa: CASSQTGTGDQETQYF
abundance: -
j_gene: TRBJ2-5
v_gene: TRBV13
d_gene: TRBD1

CDR3nt: TGCGCCAGCAGCCCGCTGGGCGGGGGGACCCAAACTTACCGCACAGATACGCAGTATTTT
CDR3aa: CASSPLGGGTQTYRTDTQYF
abundance: -
j_gene: TRBJ2-3
v_gene: TRBV5-1
d_gene: TRBD2

CDR3nt: TGCGCCAGCAGTGAGAGGGACAGGGGAGTTGAAAAACTGTTTTTT
CDR3aa: CASSERDRGVEKLFF
abundance: -
j_gene: TRBJ1-4
v_gene: TRBV10-2
d_gene: TRBD1

CDR3nt: TGTGCCAGCAGCTCAAACCCCCAGGGCCGGGGGTATGGCTACACCTTC
CDR3aa: CASSSNPQGRGYGYTF
abundance: -
j_gene: TRBJ1-2
v_gene: TRBV9
d_gene: -

CDR3nt: TGTGCCAGCAGTAGCGAAGTTACAGGGCCCTTTGGAAACACCATATATTTT
CDR3aa: CASSSEVTGPFGNTIYF
abundance: -
j_gene: TRBJ1-3
v_gene: TRBV2
d_gene: -

CDR3nt: TGTGCCAGCAGTCCTCATACTGGTGAAAAACTGTTTTTT
CDR3aa: CASSPHTGEKLFF
abundance: -
j_gene: TRBJ1-4
v_gene: TRBV28
d_gene: -

CDR3nt: TGTGCCAGCTCACCACCGCCAGGGCTGAGCTCCTACAATGAGCAGTTCTTC
CDR3aa: CASSPPPGLSSYNEQFF
abundance: once
j_gene: TRBJ2-1
v_gene: TRBV18
d_gene: -

CDR3nt: TGTGCCAGCAAGGAGAGCGGCTCACAAGAGACCCAGTACTTC
CDR3aa: CASKESGSQETQYF
abundance: -
j_gene: TRBJ2-5
v_gene: TRBV6-6
d_gene: -

CDR3nt: TGCGCCAGCAGCTTGGAACCGACAGCTCCCTACGAGCAGTACTTC
CDR3aa: CASSLEPTAPYEQYF
abundance: -
j_gene: TRBJ2-7
v_gene: TRBV5-1
d_gene: -